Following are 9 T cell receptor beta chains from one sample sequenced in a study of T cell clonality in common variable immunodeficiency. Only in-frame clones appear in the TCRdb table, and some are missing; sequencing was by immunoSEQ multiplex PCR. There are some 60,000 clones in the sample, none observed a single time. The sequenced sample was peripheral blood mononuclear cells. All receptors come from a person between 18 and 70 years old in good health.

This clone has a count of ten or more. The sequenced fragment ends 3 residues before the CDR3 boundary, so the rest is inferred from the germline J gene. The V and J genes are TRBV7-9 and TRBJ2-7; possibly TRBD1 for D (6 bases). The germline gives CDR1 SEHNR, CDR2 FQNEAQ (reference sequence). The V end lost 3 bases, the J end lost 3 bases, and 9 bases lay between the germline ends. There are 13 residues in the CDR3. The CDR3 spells CASSFGTYYEQYF. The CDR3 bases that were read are TGTGCCAGCAGCTTCGGGACATACTACGAG.

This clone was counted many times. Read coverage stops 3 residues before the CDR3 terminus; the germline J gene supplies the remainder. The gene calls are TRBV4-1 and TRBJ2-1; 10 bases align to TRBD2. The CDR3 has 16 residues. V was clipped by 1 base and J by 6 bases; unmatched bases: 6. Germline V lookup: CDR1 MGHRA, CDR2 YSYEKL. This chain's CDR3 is CASSQVPRLAGNEQFF. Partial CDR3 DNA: TGCGCCAGCAGCCAAGTCCCCAGACTAGCGGGCAATGAG.

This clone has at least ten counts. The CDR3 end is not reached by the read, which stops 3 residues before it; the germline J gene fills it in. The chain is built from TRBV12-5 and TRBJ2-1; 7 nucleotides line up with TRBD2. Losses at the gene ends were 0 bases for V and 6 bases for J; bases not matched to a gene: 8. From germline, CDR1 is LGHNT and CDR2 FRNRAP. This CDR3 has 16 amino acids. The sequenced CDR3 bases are TGTGCTAGTGGTTTGGTACTCGGCGGGAGTGTCAATGAG. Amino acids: CASGLVLGGSVNE. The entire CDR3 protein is CASGLVLGGSVNEQFF.

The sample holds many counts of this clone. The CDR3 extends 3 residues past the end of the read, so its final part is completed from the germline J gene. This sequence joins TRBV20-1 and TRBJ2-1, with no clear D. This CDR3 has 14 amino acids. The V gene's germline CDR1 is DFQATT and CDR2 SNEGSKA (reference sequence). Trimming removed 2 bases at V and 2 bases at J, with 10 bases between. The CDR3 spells CSARPVSPYNEQFF. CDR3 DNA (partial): TGCAGTGCTAGACCGGTAAGCCCCTACAATGAG.

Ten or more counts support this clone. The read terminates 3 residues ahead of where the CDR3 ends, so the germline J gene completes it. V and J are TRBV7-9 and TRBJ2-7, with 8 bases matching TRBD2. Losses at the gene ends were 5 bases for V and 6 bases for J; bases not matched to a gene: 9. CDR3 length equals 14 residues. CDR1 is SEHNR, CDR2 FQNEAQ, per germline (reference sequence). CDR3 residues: CASSPTAGAIEQYF. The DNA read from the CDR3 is TGTGCCAGCAGCCCTACAGCGGGAGCGATCGAG.

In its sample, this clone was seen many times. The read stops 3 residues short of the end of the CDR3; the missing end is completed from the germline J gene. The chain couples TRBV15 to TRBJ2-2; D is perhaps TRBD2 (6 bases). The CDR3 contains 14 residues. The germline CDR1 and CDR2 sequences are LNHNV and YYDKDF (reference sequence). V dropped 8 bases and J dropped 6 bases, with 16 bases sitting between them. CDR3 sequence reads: CATARRGGAGELFF. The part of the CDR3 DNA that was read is TGTGCCACCGCCCGGAGGGGTGGGGCCGGGGAG.

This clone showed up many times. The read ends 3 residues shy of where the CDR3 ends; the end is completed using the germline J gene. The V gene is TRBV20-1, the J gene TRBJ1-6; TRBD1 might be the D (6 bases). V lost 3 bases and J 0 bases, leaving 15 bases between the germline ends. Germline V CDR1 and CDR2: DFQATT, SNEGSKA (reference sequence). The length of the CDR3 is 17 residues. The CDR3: CSARAYRASSYNSPLHF. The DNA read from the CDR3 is TGCAGTGCTAGGGCTTACAGGGCGAGCTCCTATAATTCACCC.

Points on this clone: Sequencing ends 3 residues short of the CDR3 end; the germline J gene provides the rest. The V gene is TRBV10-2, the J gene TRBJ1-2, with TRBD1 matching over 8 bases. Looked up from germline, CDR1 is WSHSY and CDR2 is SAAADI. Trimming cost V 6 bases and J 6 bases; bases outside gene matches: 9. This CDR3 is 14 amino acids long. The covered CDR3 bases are TGCGCCAGCAGGGGGACAGGTTCCCTCGATGGC. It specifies CASRGTGSLDG. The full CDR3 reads CASRGTGSLDGYTF.

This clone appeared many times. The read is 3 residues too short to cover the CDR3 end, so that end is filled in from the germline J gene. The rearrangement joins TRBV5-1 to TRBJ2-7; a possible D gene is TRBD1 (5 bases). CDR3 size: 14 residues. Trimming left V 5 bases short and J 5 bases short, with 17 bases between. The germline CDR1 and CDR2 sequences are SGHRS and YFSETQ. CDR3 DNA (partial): TGCGCCAGCAGGTCCAGGGTTCTTGCGGACGAG. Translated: CASRSRVLADE. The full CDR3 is CASRSRVLADEQYF.